Presented here are 17 T cell receptor beta chains from one specimen sequenced in a study of PD-1 blockade in classical Hodgkin lymphoma. Measured with immunoSEQ multiplex PCR; TCRdb has only the in-frame clones, and not every one. The table has tens of thousands of clones, around 90% seen once. Every patient had relapsed following autologous stem cell transplantation, and cohorts differed in brentuximab vedotin exposure. Here the sequenced sample was peripheral blood mononuclear cells (PBMCs), taken at baseline. The receptors stem from a human donor with classical Hodgkin lymphoma.

The CDR3 reads CASSFFYGIAGVDNEQFF. The CDR3 nucleotides are TGTGCCAGCAGTTTTTTCTACGGTATAGCGGGAGTGGACAATGAGCAGTTCTTC. The chain is built from TRBV27 and TRBJ2-1; 9 bases align to TRBD2. Trimming cost V 3 bases and J 5 bases; bases outside gene matches: 14. Germline loops: CDR1 MNHEY, CDR2 SMNVEV (reference sequence). CDR3 size: 18 residues.

The J gene is TRBJ1-4, the V gene TRBV6-5; a possible D gene is TRBD1 (6 bases). There are 15 residues in the CDR3. Trimming shortened V by 5 bases and J by 5 bases, and 15 bases separated the two germline ends. Germline V gene sequence: CDR1 MNHEY, CDR2 SVGAGI. CDR3 in DNA: TGTGCCAGCAGTGTCCCAGGGGCCCCGAATGAAAAACTGTTTTTT. Its translation is CASSVPGAPNEKLFF.

The chain is built from TRBV4-2 and TRBJ2-2; D remains unclear. Trimming took off 2 bases at V and 0 bases at J, with 10 bases between the two ends. The germline CDR1 and CDR2 sequences are LGHNA and YNFKEQ. The length of the CDR3 is 16 residues. For the CDR3, the DNA is TGTGCCAGCAGCCAATCTGGGGTATCGAACACCGGGGAGCTGTTTTTT. As protein: CASSQSGVSNTGELFF.

The chain uses TRBV5-4 and TRBJ2-2, with no clear D. CDR3 length: 17 residues. Germline loops: CDR1 SGHNT, CDR2 YYREEE (reference sequence). V lost 0 bases, J lost 1 base, and 13 bases lay in between. CDR3 nucleotide sequence: TGTGCCAGCAGCTTGGGGCCGGGCGGAGAGAACACCGGGGAGCTGTTTTTT. It codes for CASSLGPGGENTGELFF.

The chain is built from TRBV4-1 and TRBJ2-7; D gene ambiguous. V lost 0 bases to trimming and J lost 5 bases, with 14 bases between them. The CDR3 runs to 15 residues. Germline loops: CDR1 MGHRA, CDR2 YSYEKL. Written as DNA, the CDR3 is TGCGCCAGCAGCCAAGATTTCGGGCAGAAGGACGAGCAGTACTTC. This gives the protein CASSQDFGQKDEQYF.

This chain's CDR3 is CASSFGSGGGYEQYF. CDR3 coding DNA: TGTGCCAGCAGTTTTGGGTCAGGGGGTGGGTACGAGCAGTACTTC. V gene TRBV28 combines with J gene TRBJ2-7, with TRBD1 matching 7 bases. The CDR3 runs to 15 residues. J lost 4 bases, V lost 3 bases, and 9 bases had no gene match. Germline assignment: CDR1 MDHEN and CDR2 SYDVKM.

This sequence joins TRBV7-9 and TRBJ2-5; D is ambiguous. The V end lost 9 bases, the J end lost 2 bases, and 7 bases lay between the germline ends. Germline V gene lookup returns CDR1 SEHNR and CDR2 FQNEAQ (reference sequence). The CDR3 loop spans 11 amino acids. The CDR3 nucleotides read TGTGCCAGTAGGTCACAAGAGACCCAGTACTTC. Translated, it gives CASRSQETQYF.

This clone has more than one count but fewer than ten. The chain has TRBV14 and TRBJ1-2; D call uncertain. Trimming stripped 5 bases from V and 4 bases from J, with 20 bases between. This CDR3 spans 16 amino acids. Germline V gene sequence: CDR1 SGHDN, CDR2 FVKESK. The CDR3 is CASSGPKSGKTYGYTF. CDR3 bases: TGTGCCAGCAGCGGACCAAAATCTGGAAAGACCTATGGCTACACCTTC.

This chain links TRBV2 with TRBJ2-3; 8 bases are a match to TRBD2. CDR3 size: 15 residues. Germline CDR1 is SNHLY and CDR2 is FYNNEI. V lost 6 bases, J lost 4 bases, and 9 bases stayed unmatched. The CDR3 sequence: CASRPGTSFADTQYF. CDR3 DNA sequence: TGTGCCAGCAGGCCCGGGACTAGTTTTGCAGATACGCAGTATTTT.

CDR3 sequence (DNA): TGTGCCAGTAGTATACACAGGGACTACAATGAGCAGTTCTTC. Protein product: CASSIHRDYNEQFF. The J gene is TRBJ2-1, the V gene TRBV19; TRBD1 is a possible D gene (6 bases). This CDR3 region has 14 residues. Per the germline V gene, CDR1 is LNHDA and CDR2 is SQIVND (reference sequence). Between the trimmed V and J ends, which lost 2 bases and 3 bases, there was a span of 8 bases.

This clone was detected only a few times. The chain joins TRBV10-1 to TRBJ1-5; D gene ambiguous. Germline-derived CDR1 and CDR2 are WNHNN and SYGVQD (reference sequence). Trimming shortened V by 0 bases and J by 0 bases, and 9 bases separated the two germline ends. The CDR3 is made up of 16 amino acids. This chain's CDR3 is CASSESLRSSNQPQHF. CDR3 DNA sequence: TGCGCCAGCAGTGAGTCCCTTAGGAGTAGCAATCAGCCCCAGCATTTT.

J is TRBJ1-2 and V is TRBV6-1, with 9 bases matching TRBD1. The CDR3 is 15 amino acids. V lost 6 bases and J lost 2; bases outside the gene matches: 7. From germline, CDR1 is MNHNS and CDR2 SASEGT. The DNA for the CDR3 is TGTGCCAGCAGCAAGACAGGGGGGGCAAACTATGGCTACACCTTC. Amino acids: CASSKTGGANYGYTF.

Points on this clone: The same CDR3 also results from other DNA sequences found in this sample. The V and J genes are TRBV15 and TRBJ2-7, with D possibly being TRBD2 (6 bases). CDR3 size: 14 residues. Germline V CDR1 and CDR2: LNHNV, YYDKDF (reference sequence). V lost 3 bases and J lost 4, with 13 bases in between. The CDR3 spells CATSREGQGYEQYF. CDR3 nucleotide sequence: TGTGCCACCAGCAGGGAGGGGCAAGGTTACGAGCAGTACTTC.

This clone has more than one count but fewer than ten. V is TRBV11-2 and J is TRBJ1-1, with D perhaps TRBD1 (5 bases). With 5 bases removed from V and 0 bases from J, the gap between germline ends came to 10 bases. CDR1 is SGHAT and CDR2 is FQNNGV in the germline V gene. The CDR3 consists of 14 residues. The CDR3 here is CASSLAGVNTEAFF. For the CDR3, the DNA is TGTGCCAGCAGCCTGGCGGGGGTGAACACTGAAGCTTTCTTT.

This clone was found once. This sequence joins TRBV6-5 and TRBJ2-7, with no clear D. The length of the CDR3 is 11 residues. Germline V CDR1 and CDR2: MNHEY, SVGAGI. Deletions cut 5 bases from V and 4 bases from J, with 6 bases between. The CDR3 region is CASSETYEQYF. CDR3 sequence (DNA): TGTGCCAGCAGTGAAACGTACGAGCAGTACTTC.

This chain uses TRBV19 with TRBJ1-5, with D hard to call. CDR1 is LNHDA and CDR2 is SQIVND in the germline V gene (reference sequence). The CDR3 sequence is 16 residues long. With 6 bases removed from V and 0 bases from J, the gap between germline ends came to 15 bases. For the CDR3, the DNA is TGTGCCAGTAGGCCCGCAGGAGGATATAGCAATCAGCCCCAGCATTTT. Translation: CASRPAGGYSNQPQHF.

The DNA for the CDR3 is TGTGCCAGTAGTCCCTCGGACAGGCCGAACACTGAAGCTTTCTTT. Its protein is CASSPSDRPNTEAFF. The V and J genes are TRBV19 and TRBJ1-1, with 7 bases lining up with TRBD1. CDR1 and CDR2 (germline): LNHDA, SQIVND (reference sequence). The V and J ends lost 5 bases and 1 base, in that order; junction bases with no gene match: 7. The CDR3 is 15 amino acids.